These T cell receptor beta chains were read from a single sample in a study of T cell repertoires in cytomegalovirus infection. The antigens these receptors bind are not known. In TCRdb, the reads were re-called with MiXCR into one record per CDR3 protein. The table shows fewer than 850,000 distinct CDR3 sequences, with 25% to 35% occurring only once. The starting material was cultured CD8+ T cells from PBMCs, obtained from culture after CMV antigen stimulation. The source is a human donor in good health (CMV status not recorded). Some clones in this sample may be carry-over from other donors' samples. Each CDR3 is given with its conserved first and last residue.

TRBJ2-5,TRBV12-3/TRBV12-4,CASSLGPQGTQYF
TRBJ2-5,TRBV24-1,CATSDRYRVGQETQYF
TRBJ1-3,TRBV7-8,CASSLSRAGNTIYF
TRBJ1-1,TRBV5-1,CASSLVDNEAFF
TRBJ1-2,TRBV6-5,CASSYSISSYGYTF
TRBJ1-1,TRBV10-3,CAISVSGDSYLAEAFF
TRBJ2-7,TRBV29-1,CSVAPTGATYEQYF
TRBJ2-3,TRBV19,CASSFGLAESTDTQYF
TRBJ2-5,TRBV25-1,CATLHRASYETQYF
TRBJ2-1,TRBV7-9,CASSPRTGALIGTYNEQFF
TRBJ2-1,TRBV6-5,CASSYGGGIYNEQFF
TRBJ2-5,TRBV12-3/TRBV12-4,CASSLRVNKETQYF
TRBJ1-6,TRBV7-9,CASSLWDSGDSPLHF
TRBJ1-5,TRBV6-2/TRBV6-3,CAGSDGTGILGQPQHF
TRBJ2-1,TRBV9,CASSVAVYNEQFF
TRBJ1-1,TRBV5-6,CASSSGSKEEAFF
TRBJ1-1,TRBV11-2,CASSLGSFTEAFF
TRBJ1-1,TRBV12-3/TRBV12-4,CASRTGDVPEAFF
TRBJ1-3,TRBV9,CASSEKDRVSGNTIYF
TRBJ2-7,TRBV4-1,CASSQRTGSSYEQYF
TRBJ1-4,TRBV28,CASSLQGQNHEKLFF
TRBJ2-2,TRBV15,CATSRDGYSDTGELFF
TRBJ1-2,TRBV6-8,CASSYGGDHTF
TRBJ2-1,TRBV27,CASSLSVGPYNEQFF
TRBJ1-1,TRBV7-9,CASNLDRGTEAFF
TRBJ2-1,TRBV20-1,CSAREQGGQSVYNEQFF
TRBJ1-1,TRBV19,CASSMVIWTEAFF
TRBJ2-3,TRBV20-1,CSARLGGYLVPSSTDTQYF
TRBJ2-5,TRBV6-5,CASSYYRSGETQYF
TRBJ2-3,TRBV29-1,CSVEGIGPTDTQYF
TRBJ2-3,TRBV12-3/TRBV12-4,CASSLGRGRLVVTDTQYF
TRBJ1-4,TRBV4-1,CASSQRTGTGDEKLFF
TRBJ1-5,TRBV7-8,CASSSRTVENQPQHF
TRBJ2-2,TRBV18,CASSPPWTGENTGELFF
TRBJ2-3,TRBV7-2,CASSLTRQGPTDTQYF
TRBJ2-7,TRBV7-2,CASSLARRGSYEQYF
TRBJ2-2,TRBV20-1,CSAKRSQGTAGELFF
TRBJ2-4,TRBV4-3,CASSQRDGSAEVIQYF
TRBJ1-3,TRBV28,CASSLGGYHSGNTIYF
TRBJ1-2,TRBV6-1,CASSKTGLYGYTF
TRBJ2-2,TRBV7-6,CASLGGPNEELFF
TRBJ2-7,TRBV5-4,CASSGRDREAYEQYF
TRBJ1-1,TRBV7-2,CASSLVPYLNTEAFF
TRBJ2-3,TRBV4-1,CASSQARGGPPTDTQYF
TRBJ1-5,TRBV4-1,CASSQDGQVDQPQHF
TRBJ2-5,TRBV2,CASSEALKETQYF
TRBJ1-2,TRBV27,CATRYWDGTNYGYTF
TRBJ2-1,TRBV5-1,CASSLSPNNEQFF
TRBJ1-2,TRBV5-1,CASSLGQGAGYGYTF